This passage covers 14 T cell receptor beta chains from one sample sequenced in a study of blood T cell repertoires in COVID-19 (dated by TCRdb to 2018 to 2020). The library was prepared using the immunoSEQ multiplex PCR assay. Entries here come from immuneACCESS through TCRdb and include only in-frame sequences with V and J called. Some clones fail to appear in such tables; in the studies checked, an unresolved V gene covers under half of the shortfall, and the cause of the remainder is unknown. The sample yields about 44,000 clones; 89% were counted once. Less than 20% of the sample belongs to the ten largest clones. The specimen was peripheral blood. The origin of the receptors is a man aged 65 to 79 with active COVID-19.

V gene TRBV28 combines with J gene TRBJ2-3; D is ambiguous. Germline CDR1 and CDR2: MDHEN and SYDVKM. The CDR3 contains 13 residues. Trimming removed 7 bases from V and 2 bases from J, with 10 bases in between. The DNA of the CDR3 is TGTGCCAGCAACCCGTACTACACAGATACGCAGTATTTT. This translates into CASNPYYTDTQYF. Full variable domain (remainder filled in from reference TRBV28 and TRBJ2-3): DVKVTQSSRYLVKRTGEKVFLECVQDMDHENMFWYRQDPGLGLRLIYFSYDVKMKEKGDIPEGYSVSREKKERFSLILESASTNQTSMYLCASNPYYTDTQYFGPGTRLTVL.

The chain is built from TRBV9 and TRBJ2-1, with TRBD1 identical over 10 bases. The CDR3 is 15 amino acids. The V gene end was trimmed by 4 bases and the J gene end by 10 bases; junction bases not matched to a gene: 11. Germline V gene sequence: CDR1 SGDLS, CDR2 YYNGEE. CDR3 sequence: CASSPRQGAQDEQFF. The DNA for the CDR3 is TGTGCCAGCAGCCCCAGACAGGGGGCGCAGGACGAGCAGTTCTTC.

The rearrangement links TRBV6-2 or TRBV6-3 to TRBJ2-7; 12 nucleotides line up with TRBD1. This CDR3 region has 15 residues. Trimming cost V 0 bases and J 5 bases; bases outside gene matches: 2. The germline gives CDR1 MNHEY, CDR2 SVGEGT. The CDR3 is CASSYSGQGAHEQYF. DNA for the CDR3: TGTGCCAGCAGTTACTCGGGACAGGGGGCCCACGAGCAGTACTTC.

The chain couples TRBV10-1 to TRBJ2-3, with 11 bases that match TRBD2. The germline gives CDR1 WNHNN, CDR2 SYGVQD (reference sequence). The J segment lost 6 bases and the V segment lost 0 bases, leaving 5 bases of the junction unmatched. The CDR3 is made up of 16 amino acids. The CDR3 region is CASSESSSGGADTQYF. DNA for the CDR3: TGCGCCAGCAGTGAGTCGAGTAGCGGGGGGGCGGATACGCAGTATTTT.

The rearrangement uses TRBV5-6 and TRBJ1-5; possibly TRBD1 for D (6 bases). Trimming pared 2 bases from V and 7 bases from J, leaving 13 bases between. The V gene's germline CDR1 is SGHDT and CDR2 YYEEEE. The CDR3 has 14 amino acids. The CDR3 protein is CASSLLTGGQPQHF. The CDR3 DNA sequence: TGTGCCAGCAGCTTACTGACAGGTGGGCAGCCCCAGCATTTT.

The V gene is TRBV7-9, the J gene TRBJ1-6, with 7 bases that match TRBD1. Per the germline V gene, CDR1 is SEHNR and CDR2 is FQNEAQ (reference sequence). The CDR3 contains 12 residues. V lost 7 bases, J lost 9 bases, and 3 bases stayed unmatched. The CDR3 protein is CASNTGVSPLHF. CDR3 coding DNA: TGTGCCAGCAACACAGGGGTTTCACCCCTCCACTTT.

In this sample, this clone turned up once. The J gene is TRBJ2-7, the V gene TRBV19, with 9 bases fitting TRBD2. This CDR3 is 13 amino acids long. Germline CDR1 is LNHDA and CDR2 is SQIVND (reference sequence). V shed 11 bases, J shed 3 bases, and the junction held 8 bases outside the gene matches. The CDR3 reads CAAGGTEVYEQYF. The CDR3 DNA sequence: TGTGCCGCGGGGGGGACAGAAGTCTACGAGCAGTACTTC.

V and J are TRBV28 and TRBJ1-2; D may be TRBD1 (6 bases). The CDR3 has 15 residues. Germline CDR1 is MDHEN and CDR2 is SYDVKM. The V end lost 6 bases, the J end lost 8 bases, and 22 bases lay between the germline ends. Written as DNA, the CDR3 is TGTGCCAGCAGAGGGGGTGGGGGTGTATGGGGCGGCTACACCTTC. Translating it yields CASRGGGGVWGGYTF.

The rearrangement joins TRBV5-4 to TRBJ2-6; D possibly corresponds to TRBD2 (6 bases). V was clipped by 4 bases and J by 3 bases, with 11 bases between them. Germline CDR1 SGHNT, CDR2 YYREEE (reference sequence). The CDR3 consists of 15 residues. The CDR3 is CASSAGTYGANVLTF. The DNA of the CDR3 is TGTGCCAGCAGCGCCGGGACTTATGGGGCCAACGTCCTGACTTTC.

This CDR3 reads CATGWRETQYF. The DNA for the CDR3 is TGTGCCACGGGATGGCGGGAGACCCAGTACTTC. The chain couples TRBV6-5 to TRBJ2-5, with D perhaps TRBD2 (5 bases). Between the trimmed V and J ends, which lost 10 bases and 5 bases, there was a span of 11 bases. CDR3 size: 11 residues. In germline, CDR1 is MNHEY, CDR2 SVGAGI.

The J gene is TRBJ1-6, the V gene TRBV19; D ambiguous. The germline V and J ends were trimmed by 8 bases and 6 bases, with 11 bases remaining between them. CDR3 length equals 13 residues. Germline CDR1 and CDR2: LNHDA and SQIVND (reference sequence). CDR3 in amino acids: CASGRESNSPLHF. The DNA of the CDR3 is TGTGCCAGTGGGCGGGAGAGTAATTCACCCCTCCACTTT.

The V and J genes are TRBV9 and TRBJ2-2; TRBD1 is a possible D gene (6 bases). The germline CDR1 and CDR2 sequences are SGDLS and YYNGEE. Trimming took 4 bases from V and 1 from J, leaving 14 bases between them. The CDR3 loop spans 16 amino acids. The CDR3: CASSPEGGQNTGELFF. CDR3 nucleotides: TGTGCCAGCAGCCCAGAAGGGGGACAGAACACCGGGGAGCTGTTTTTT.

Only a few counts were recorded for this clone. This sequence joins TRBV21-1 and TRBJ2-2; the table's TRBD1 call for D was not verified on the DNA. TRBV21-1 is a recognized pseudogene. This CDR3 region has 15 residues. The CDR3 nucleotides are TGTGCCAGCAGCCTTTACAGGGTACGGACCGGGGAGCTGTTTTTT. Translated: CASSLYRVRTGELFF.

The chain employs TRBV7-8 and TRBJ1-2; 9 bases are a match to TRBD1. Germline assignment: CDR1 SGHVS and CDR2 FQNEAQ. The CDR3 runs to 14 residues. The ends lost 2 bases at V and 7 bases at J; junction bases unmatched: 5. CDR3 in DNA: TGTGCCAGCAGCTTATTACAGGGGGCCTCTGGCTACACCTTC. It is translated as CASSLLQGASGYTF.